Listed here are 26 T cell receptor beta chains from one sample, sequenced in a study of T-cell memory formation after mild COVID-19. MiXCR was run by TCRdb on the 5' RACE reads, yielding one entry per CDR3 protein. The table lists 300,000 to 350,000 distinct CDR3 sequences, 19% of them singletons, with 20% to 25% in the top ten. Sequenced sample: PBMCs or a T cell subset sorted from them (not recorded which). Every receptor here comes from a man younger than 35 who had mild COVID-19 (a few samples of this study predate the infection). Cell type and time point are not known.

This clonotype was seen more than once but under ten times. The chain recombines TRBV6-1 with TRBJ2-6; 10 bases are a match to TRBD2. V lost 3 bases to trimming and J lost 0 bases; unmatched junction nucleotides: 11. Germline V gives CDR1 MNHNS, CDR2 SASEGT. CDR3 length: 20 amino acids. The CDR3 region is CASSDPQASGGPSGANVLTF. The CDR3 DNA reads TGTGCCAGCAGTGACCCCCAGGCTAGCGGGGGCCCCTCTGGGGCCAACGTCCTGACTTTC.

This chain links TRBV5-1 with TRBJ2-3; D unresolved. This CDR3 is 17 amino acids long. With 0 bases removed from V and 1 base from J, the gap between germline ends came to 15 bases. Germline CDR1 and CDR2: SGHRS and YFSETQ. CDR3 nucleotide sequence: TGCGCCAGCAGCTTGGCCCTACTCGATCCCGGCACAGATACGCAGTATTTT. Translation gives CASSLALLDPGTDTQYF.

This clonotype was recorded a few times. The chain recombines TRBV5-1 with TRBJ2-6; a weak D match, TRBD2 (6 bases). Germline assignment: CDR1 SGHRS and CDR2 YFSETQ. The CDR3 has 15 residues. Trimming removed 4 bases at V and 0 bases at J, with 8 bases between. The CDR3: CASSRDSSGANVLTF. CDR3 sequence (DNA): TGCGCCAGCAGCCGGGACTCCTCTGGGGCCAACGTCCTGACTTTC.

J is TRBJ2-1 and V is TRBV29-1; no clear D. The CDR3 runs to 10 residues. Germline CDR1 reads SQVTM; CDR2 reads ANQGSEA. V was pared by 3 bases and J by 10 bases, with 7 bases between. CDR3 sequence reads: CSVDLGEQFF. The CDR3 DNA sequence: TGCAGCGTTGATCTCGGCGAGCAGTTCTTC.

This clonotype was picked up a small number of times. The chain recombines TRBV12-3 or TRBV12-4 with TRBJ2-3; 10 bases line up with TRBD1. The CDR3 is made up of 15 amino acids. J lost 2 bases, V lost 5 bases, and 4 bases had no gene match. CDR3 in DNA: TGTGCCAGCAGTGCCGGGACAGGGGCCACAGATACGCAGTATTTT. It yields the protein CASSAGTGATDTQYF.

This CDR3 reads CASSVPQGTGELFF. Here the CDR3 DNA reads TGTGCCAGCAGTGTACCCCAGGGAACCGGGGAGCTGTTTTTT. The V call is TRBV6-5, the J call TRBJ2-2, with TRBD1 as a possible D gene (5 bases). V was pared by 5 bases and J by 5 bases, with 12 bases between. Germline V gene sequence: CDR1 MNHEY, CDR2 SVGAGI. The CDR3 totals 14 residues.

The chain links TRBV12-3 or TRBV12-4 to TRBJ2-5; the D is unclear. The CDR3 has 12 amino acids. Trimming pared 5 bases from V and 4 bases from J, leaving 8 bases between. In DNA form, the CDR3 reads TGTGCCAGCAGTCCCCAGTCAGAGACCCAGTACTTC. Residues: CASSPQSETQYF.

This chain links TRBV29-1 with TRBJ2-1; 9 bases fit TRBD1. V was clipped by 6 bases and J by 5 bases; unmatched bases: 5. The CDR3 is 13 amino acids. Per germline, CDR1 SQVTM and CDR2 ANQGSEA. The CDR3 DNA reads as TGCAGCGTAGACAGGGGGATAAACAATGAGCAGTTCTTC. Encoded protein: CSVDRGINNEQFF.

This clonotype was seen only a few times. The chain employs TRBV9 and TRBJ2-5; D is possibly TRBD2 (6 bases). V was trimmed by 0 bases and J by 0 bases, leaving 12 bases between them. The CDR3 is 16 amino acids. The germline V gene has CDR1 SGDLS and CDR2 YYNGEE. Here the CDR3 DNA reads TGTGCCAGCAGCGTAGTTCCGACTAGGCACCAAGAGACCCAGTACTTC. It is translated as CASSVVPTRHQETQYF.

The V and J genes are TRBV9 and TRBJ2-5; a possible D gene is TRBD2 (6 bases). This CDR3 contains 15 residues. CDR1 is SGDLS and CDR2 is YYNGEE in the germline V gene. Trimming took 4 bases from V and 1 from J, leaving 14 bases between them. This CDR3 reads CASSSHTGVQETQYF. CDR3 nucleotides: TGTGCCAGCAGCTCACACACGGGGGTCCAAGAGACCCAGTACTTC.

This clonotype was seen ten or more times. This chain connects TRBV12-3 or TRBV12-4 to TRBJ1-1, with TRBD1 identical over 7 bases. The ends lost 4 bases at V and 3 bases at J; junction bases unmatched: 2. This CDR3 spans 13 amino acids. CDR3 sequence: CASSWDRDTEAFF. Written as DNA, the CDR3 is TGTGCCAGCAGTTGGGACAGAGACACTGAAGCTTTCTTT.

The rearrangement links TRBV25-1 to TRBJ1-4; D may be TRBD1 (5 bases). V was shortened by 1 base and J by 7 bases, with 10 bases between the two germline ends. The CDR3 is 14 amino acids. Germline CDR1 and CDR2: MGHDK and SYGVNS. CDR3 in DNA: TGTGCCAGCAGTGAATCTAGGGGCGGTGAAAAACTGTTTTTT. As protein: CASSESRGGEKLFF.

The V and J genes are TRBV7-3 and TRBJ2-5; tentatively, D is TRBD2 (5 bases). The CDR3 consists of 13 residues. Germline CDR1 reads SGHTA; CDR2 reads FQGTGA. The V end lost 6 bases, the J end lost 2 bases, and 10 bases lay between the germline ends. As DNA, the CDR3 is TGTGCCAGCAGTCGGGATCCACAAGAGACCCAGTACTTC. It translates to CASSRDPQETQYF.

The DNA for the CDR3 is TGTGCCAGCAGGCCCATCGACTCCTACGAGCAGTACGTC. It specifies CASRPIDSYEQYV. The genes are TRBV28 and TRBJ2-7; D ambiguous. Germline V CDR1 and CDR2: MDHEN, SYDVKM. Trimming took off 6 bases at V and 0 bases at J, with 9 bases between the two ends. This CDR3 spans 13 amino acids.

In this sample, this clonotype turned up a few times. The rearrangement joins TRBV28 to TRBJ1-6, with D uncertain. Germline CDR1 and CDR2: MDHEN and SYDVKM. This CDR3 is built from 15 residues. V was clipped by 0 bases and J by 6 bases, with 9 bases between them. CDR3 residues: CASSLWTTPNSPLHF. The CDR3 nucleotides read TGTGCCAGCAGTTTATGGACAACCCCTAATTCACCCCTCCACTTT.

The rearrangement joins TRBV5-1 to TRBJ1-2; 8 bases agree with TRBD1. The germline V gene encodes CDR1 SGHRS and CDR2 YFSETQ. The CDR3 covers 14 residues. The V gene end was trimmed by 3 bases and the J gene end by 4 bases; junction bases not matched to a gene: 5. The CDR3 loop reads CASSSGQVSYGYTF. DNA of the CDR3: TGCGCCAGCAGCTCGGGACAGGTCTCCTATGGCTACACCTTC.

The rearrangement joins TRBV6-5 to TRBJ2-2, with D possibly being TRBD1 (6 bases). This CDR3 is 16 amino acids long. Germline V gene sequence: CDR1 MNHEY, CDR2 SVGAGI. Trimming left V 6 bases short and J 2 bases short, with 16 bases between. The CDR3, as DNA: TGTGCCAGCAGCCAGGGGTGGCAAGATAACACCGGGGAGCTGTTTTTT. It codes for CASSQGWQDNTGELFF.

The table lists this clonotype with a few counts. The genes are TRBV7-3 and TRBJ2-1, with 9 bases matching TRBD1. The CDR3 runs to 16 residues. From germline, CDR1 is SGHTA and CDR2 FQGTGA. V shed 6 bases, J shed 8 bases, and the junction held 14 bases outside the gene matches. This chain's CDR3 is CASSSNPGQGVHEQFF. CDR3 sequence (DNA): TGTGCCAGCAGTTCAAACCCGGGACAGGGTGTCCATGAGCAGTTCTTC. Supplemented by reference TRBV7-3 and TRBJ2-1, the full variable domain reads GAGVSQTPSNKVTEKGKYVELRCDPISGHTALYWYRQSLGQGPEFLIYFQGTGAADDSGLPNDRFFAVRPEGSVSTLKIQRTERGDSAVYLCASSSNPGQGVHEQFFGPGTRLTVL.

The chain links TRBV5-1 to TRBJ2-3; D not resolved. V lost 4 bases and J lost 5, with 8 bases in between. The germline V gene encodes CDR1 SGHRS and CDR2 YFSETQ. This CDR3 spans 12 amino acids. The CDR3 here is CASSPTIDTQYF. In DNA form, the CDR3 reads TGCGCCAGCAGCCCAACTATAGATACGCAGTATTTT.

J is TRBJ2-5 and V is TRBV7-9, with D possibly TRBD1 on 6 matching bases. The germline gives CDR1 SEHNR, CDR2 FQNEAQ (reference sequence). V was cut by 6 bases and J by 5 bases, with 16 bases left in between. The CDR3 has 14 residues. The CDR3 reads CASREQGKRETQYF. Here the CDR3 DNA reads TGTGCCAGCAGGGAACAGGGAAAACGGGAGACCCAGTACTTC. The whole variable domain, filled in from reference TRBV7-9 and TRBJ2-5, reads DTGVSQNPRHKITKRGQNVTFRCDPISEHNRLYWYRQTLGQGPEFLTYFQNEAQLEKSRLLSDRFSAERPKGSFSTLEIQRTEQGDSAMYLCASREQGKRETQYFGPGTRLLVL.

With respect to this clonotype: As the CDR3 is not closed by the conserved phenylalanine or tryptophan, this likely results from a read error. The rearrangement links TRBV15 to TRBJ2-5; D may be TRBD2 (7 bases). Trimming cost V 0 bases and J 5 bases, with 13 bases left between them. The CDR3 is 15 residues long. CDR1 and CDR2 from the germline V gene are LNHNV and YYDKDF (reference sequence). The DNA of the CDR3 is TGTGCCACCAGCAGAGATTCGGGGGGCGCGGAGACCCAGTACTCC. This translates into CATSRDSGGAETQYS.

The genes are TRBV19 and TRBJ1-1; 8 bases are a match to TRBD1. The germline V gene encodes CDR1 LNHDA and CDR2 SQIVND (reference sequence). Trimming cost V 5 bases and J 3 bases; bases outside gene matches: 8. The CDR3 runs 15 residues. The CDR3 sequence is CASSSTGTGYTEAFF. The CDR3 DNA reads as TGTGCCAGTAGTTCCACCGGGACAGGTTACACTGAAGCTTTCTTT.

The chain uses TRBV27 and TRBJ2-1; unclear D gene. The germline gives CDR1 MNHEY, CDR2 SMNVEV (reference sequence). This CDR3 contains 10 residues. V was cut by 10 bases and J by 10 bases, with 11 bases left in between. CDR3 bases: TGTGCCACCCTGTCGCGGGAGCAGTTCTTC. Translated, it gives CATLSREQFF.

This clonotype was seen more than once but under ten times. The chain employs TRBV7-2 and TRBJ1-5; D unresolved. CDR3 length equals 13 residues. Deletions cut 1 base from V and 3 bases from J, with 4 bases between. The germline CDR1 and CDR2 sequences are SGHTA and FQGNSA. This chain's CDR3 is CASSLGLNQPQHF. CDR3 in DNA: TGTGCCAGCAGCTTAGGACTCAATCAGCCCCAGCATTTT.

The chain links TRBV7-3 to TRBJ2-1; possibly TRBD2 for D (5 bases). V was shortened by 2 bases and J by 6 bases, with 11 bases between the two germline ends. Germline CDR1 is SGHTA and CDR2 is FQGTGA. This CDR3 region has 14 residues. The DNA of the CDR3 is TGTGCCAGCAGCTTACCCGGGATCATCAATGAGCAGTTCTTC. This codes for CASSLPGIINEQFF.

The rearrangement joins TRBV7-9 to TRBJ2-1, with 7 bases identical to TRBD2. Germline V gene sequence: CDR1 SEHNR, CDR2 FQNEAQ (reference sequence). This CDR3 comprises 15 residues. Trimming took 3 bases from V and 6 from J; bases not matched to a gene: 8. CDR3 sequence reads: CASSFGGGRGNEQFF. CDR3 DNA: TGTGCCAGCAGCTTTGGCGGGGGAAGAGGCAATGAGCAGTTCTTC.